These T cell receptor beta chains were read from a single sample in a study of T-cell memory formation after mild COVID-19. TCRdb itself ran the 5' RACE reads through MiXCR, one entry per CDR3 protein. The sample holds under 450,000 distinct CDR3 sequences, about an eighth seen once. The sample was PBMCs or a T cell subset sorted from them (not recorded which). The receptors here all came from a man between 18 and 29 years old who had mild COVID-19 (a few samples of this study predate the infection). Cell type and time point are not known. Each CDR3 is given with its conserved first and last residue. D genes are given only for firm matches. Clone size is given for some rows only: seen once, a few or many times, or a class if the clone is expanded.

>once|TRBV12-3/TRBV12-4|TRBJ2-1|NA
CAVPGDIANEQFF
TGTGCCGTCCCGGGGGACATCGCCAATGAGCAGTTCTTC
>NA|TRBV7-9|TRBJ2-5|NA
CASSVGDWYQETQYF
TGTGCCAGCTCCGTGGGGGACTGGTACCAAGAGACCCAGTACTTC
>few|TRBV7-2|TRBJ1-1|NA
CASSLVPLRSLMNTEAFF
TGTGCCAGCAGCTTAGTTCCCCTAAGAAGTCTGATGAACACTGAAGCTTTCTTT
>few|TRBV29-1|TRBJ2-1|NA
CSVGGQFF
TGCAGCGTTGGCGGGCAGTTCTTC
>NA|TRBV10-3|TRBJ2-3|NA
CAISDPATSTDTQYF
TGTGCCATCAGTGACCCTGCTACTAGCACAGATACGCAGTATTTT
>NA|TRBV6-5|TRBJ1-4|NA
CASSYSQGVGEKLFF
TGTGCCAGCAGTTACTCCCAGGGCGTTGGTGAAAAACTGTTTTTT
>NA|TRBV4-2|TRBJ2-2|TRBD1
CASSQDVFGTGWTGELFF
TGTGCCAGCAGCCAAGATGTGTTTGGGACAGGGTGGACCGGGGAGCTGTTTTTT
>few|TRBV5-1|TRBJ1-2|NA
CASSLKVLEGGYTF
TGCGCCAGCAGCTTGAAGGTCCTCGAGGGCGGCTACACCTTC
>NA|TRBV5-1|TRBJ1-1|NA
CASSSTPLNTEAFF
TGCGCCAGCAGCTCTACACCCTTGAACACTGAAGCTTTCTTT
>NA|TRBV7-8|TRBJ1-5|NA
CASSPGTHNQPQHF
TGTGCCAGCAGCCCCGGGACACACAATCAGCCCCAGCATTTT
>few|TRBV5-6|TRBJ2-7|TRBD2
CASSPGLAGGLSYEQYF
TGTGCCAGCAGCCCAGGACTAGCGGGAGGACTCTCCTACGAGCAGTACTTC
>NA|TRBV3-1|TRBJ2-5|NA
CASSFHRDQETQYF
TGTGCCAGCAGCTTCCACAGGGACCAAGAGACCCAGTACTTC
>many|TRBV6-5|TRBJ1-2|TRBD1
CASRREGAYGYTF
TGTGCCAGCAGGCGGGAGGGGGCCTATGGCTACACCTTC
>NA|TRBV9|TRBJ1-1|NA
CASSVAKGRTFRLNTEAFF
TGTGCCAGCAGCGTAGCTAAAGGCAGAACCTTTCGCCTGAACACTGAAGCTTTCTTT
>NA|TRBV12-5|TRBJ2-7|TRBD1
CASRDRRSYEQYF
TGTGCTAGTCGGGACAGGCGGTCCTACGAGCAGTACTTC
>few|TRBV12-3/TRBV12-4|TRBJ1-5|NA
CACDRGPNQPQHF
TGTGCCTGCGATAGGGGCCCCAATCAGCCCCAGCATTTT
>many|TRBV2|TRBJ1-5|TRBD1
CASSGTGGNQPQHF
TGTGCCAGCAGCGGGACAGGGGGCAATCAGCCCCAGCATTTT
>NA|TRBV7-3|TRBJ1-1|NA
CASSQMPEGTEAFF
TGTGCCAGCAGCCAGATGCCGGAGGGCACTGAAGCTTTCTTT
>NA|TRBV2|TRBJ1-1|NA
CASMSGGAFF
TGTGCCAGCATGTCGGGGGGAGCTTTCTTT
>few|TRBV4-2|TRBJ1-3|NA
CASSPTARGPGNTIYF
TGTGCCAGCAGCCCCACCGCGAGGGGTCCTGGGAACACCATATATTTT
>NA|TRBV29-1|TRBJ1-2|NA
CSVDGGGGDGYTF
TGCAGCGTTGATGGGGGAGGAGGAGATGGCTACACCTTC
>NA|TRBV27|TRBJ1-1|NA
CASSPYVDTEAFF
TGTGCCAGCAGTCCCTATGTGGACACTGAAGCTTTCTTT
>NA|TRBV28|TRBJ1-5|TRBD1
CASRLGQGQPQHF
TGTGCCAGCAGACTCGGACAGGGACAGCCCCAGCATTTT
>few|TRBV20-1|TRBJ2-5|NA
CSARSFMDSQETQYF
TGCAGTGCTAGATCCTTTATGGACAGCCAAGAGACCCAGTACTTC
>NA|TRBV6-5|TRBJ1-2|TRBD1
CASSPLTGGEDYGYTF
TGTGCCAGCAGTCCCCTGACAGGGGGCGAGGACTATGGCTACACCTTC
>few|TRBV20-1|TRBJ1-5|NA
CSASRDSNQPQHF
TGCAGTGCTAGTCGGGATAGCAATCAGCCCCAGCATTTT
>few|TRBV7-3|TRBJ2-1|TRBD2
CASSLTLSSGGLYNEQFF
TGTGCCAGCAGCTTAACGTTAAGTAGCGGGGGTTTGTACAATGAGCAGTTCTTC
>few|TRBV6-5|TRBJ1-3|NA
CASRQGQSSGNTIYF
TGTGCCAGCAGACAAGGTCAATCCTCTGGAAACACCATATATTTT
>few|TRBV20-1|TRBJ1-5|NA
CSALTGSRNQPQHF
TGCAGTGCACTTACAGGGTCCCGCAATCAGCCCCAGCATTTT
>NA|TRBV7-9|TRBJ1-6|NA
CASSTGAGPWDNSPLHF
TGTGCCAGCAGCACCGGGGCCGGGCCCTGGGATAATTCACCCCTCCACTTT
>few|TRBV6-5|TRBJ2-2|NA
CASRQGVTGELFF
TGTGCCAGCAGGCAAGGGGTCACCGGGGAGCTGTTTTTT
>few|TRBV15|TRBJ1-4|TRBD1
CATSSTGDNEKLFF
TGTGCCACCAGCTCAACAGGGGATAATGAAAAACTGTTTTTT
>NA|TRBV5-1|TRBJ1-1|NA
CASSLTRTVNTEAFF
TGCGCCAGCAGCCTTACCAGAACCGTGAACACTGAAGCTTTCTTT
>NA|TRBV6-5|TRBJ1-1|NA
CASQGMNTEAFF
TGTGCCAGCCAGGGGATGAACACTGAAGCTTTCTTT
>few|TRBV29-1|TRBJ2-5|NA
CSVVGGYQETQYF
TGCAGCGTTGTGGGGGGATACCAAGAGACCCAGTACTTC
>NA|TRBV12-3/TRBV12-4|TRBJ2-7|NA
CASTPGGRYEQYF
TGTGCCAGCACCCCTGGGGGGAGGTACGAGCAGTACTTC
>NA|TRBV20-1|TRBJ1-1|NA
CSARAGERAEAFF
TGCAGTGCTAGAGCTGGGGAGAGGGCTGAAGCTTTCTTT
>few|TRBV20-1|TRBJ2-7|NA
CSATGPSYEQYF
TGCAGTGCGACCGGCCCCTCCTACGAGCAGTACTTC
>few|TRBV4-2|TRBJ2-2|NA
CASSPLRAGGELFF
TGTGCCAGCAGCCCCCTAAGGGCGGGTGGGGAGCTGTTTTTT
>few|TRBV27|TRBJ1-5|NA
CASSLPGTQPQHF
TGTGCCAGCAGTTTGCCGGGGACTCAGCCCCAGCATTTT
>few|TRBV11-2|TRBJ2-5|NA
CASSSQLETQYF
TGTGCCAGCAGCTCCCAGTTGGAGACCCAGTACTTC
>NA|TRBV27|TRBJ2-7|NA
CASSLGARWEQYF
TGTGCCAGCAGCCTGGGGGCGCGTTGGGAGCAGTACTTC
>NA|TRBV29-1|TRBJ2-1|NA
CSVKKRGLDSDNEQFF
TGCAGCGTTAAGAAACGGGGCCTTGATAGCGACAATGAGCAGTTCTTC
>few|TRBV10-3|TRBJ2-3|NA
CAISSGYSTDTQYF
TGTGCCATCAGTTCCGGCTACAGCACAGATACGCAGTATTTT
>NA|TRBV7-3|TRBJ1-2|NA
CASSLTGQSSQHYGYTF
TGTGCCAGCAGCTTAACTGGGCAGTCCAGTCAGCACTATGGCTACACCTTC
>few|TRBV4-3|TRBJ2-2|TRBD1
CASSQEGAGGTGELFF
TGCGCCAGCAGCCAAGAGGGGGCAGGGGGCACCGGGGAGCTGTTTTTT
>many|TRBV7-2|TRBJ2-4|TRBD1
CASNPGQGQNIQYF
TGTGCCAGCAATCCGGGACAGGGACAAAACATTCAGTACTTC
>NA|TRBV20-1|TRBJ2-7|NA
CSARTQGVSYEQYF
TGCAGTGCTAGAACCCAAGGGGTGTCCTACGAGCAGTACTTC
>NA|TRBV30|TRBJ2-1|TRBD2
CAWSGGGYNEQFF
TGTGCCTGGAGTGGGGGGGGTTACAATGAGCAGTTCTTC
>many|TRBV12-3/TRBV12-4|TRBJ2-1|TRBD2
CASRASGGASYNEQFF
TGTGCCAGCAGAGCTAGCGGGGGGGCCTCCTACAATGAGCAGTTCTTC
>few|TRBV6-6|TRBJ2-3|TRBD2
CASSSGAGLTDTQYF
TGTGCCAGCAGTAGCGGGGCAGGGCTTACAGATACGCAGTATTTT